This is a list of T cell receptor beta chains from one sample in a study of shared clonotypes between healthy human individuals. Clones were read by immunoSEQ multiplex PCR, and TCRdb kept only the in-frame ones, dropping some. The sample includes about 2.1 million clones, under 95% of them seen just once. Sequenced material: naive CD8+ T cells from PBMCs. The receptor set was obtained from a man younger than 35 in good health. Some clones in this sample may be carry-over from other donors' samples. The CDR3 runs from the conserved cysteine through the conserved F or W. D genes are given only for firm matches. Clone size is not always given. Where it is, it says once, few, many or a class for expanded clones.

J gene,V gene,CDR3 length,clone size,D gene,CDR3 protein
TRBJ2-5,TRBV5-1,20,-,TRBD1,CASRNTPGTGWISGQETQYF
TRBJ1-5,TRBV7-8,14,-,TRBD1,CASRRQGANQPQHF
TRBJ2-3,TRBV7-6,15,-,-,CASSFLLGGTDTQYF
TRBJ1-2,TRBV9,14,few,-,CASSVAGTNYGYTF
TRBJ2-7,TRBV9,13,-,-,CASSATGSGEQYF
TRBJ2-2,TRBV19,16,-,-,CASSMLDSPNTGELFF
TRBJ2-1,TRBV9,13,-,-,CASSAGPYDEQFF
TRBJ2-7,TRBV6-6,15,-,TRBD2,CASSYSLAGLDEQYF
TRBJ2-2,TRBV5-1,18,-,TRBD2,CASSLPPSQRGNTGELFF
TRBJ1-6,TRBV7-9,17,-,TRBD1,CASSFEGQGVYNSPLHF
TRBJ2-2,TRBV6-5,14,-,-,CASTNSGRGGELFF
TRBJ2-1,TRBV18,15,-,TRBD2,CASSLAGGPFNEQFF
TRBJ2-1,TRBV9,17,-,TRBD1,CASSVNPRGHSYNEQFF
TRBJ1-2,TRBV7-9,13,-,-,CASSPKGGRGYTF
TRBJ2-3,TRBV11-2,17,-,-,CASSLDSSGSSTDTQYF
TRBJ2-7,TRBV28,13,-,-,CASRLGPDYEQYF
TRBJ2-3,TRBV7-9,16,-,-,CASSSMDGGRTDTQYF
TRBJ2-2,TRBV25-1,15,-,TRBD2,CASSEGPGGTGELFF
TRBJ2-7,TRBV4-3,15,-,TRBD2,CASSQVYSGTYEQYF
TRBJ2-2,TRBV7-9,16,-,TRBD2,CASSSFSGREAGELFF
TRBJ2-1,TRBV27,15,-,TRBD1,CASSLPTQGRNEQFF
TRBJ2-1,TRBV25-1,12,-,-,CASTLGGNEQFF
TRBJ2-1,TRBV4-1,18,-,TRBD1,CASSQWTGDPVSYNEQFF
TRBJ2-1,TRBV7-9,14,-,-,CASSLEGESNEQFF
TRBJ2-5,TRBV7-2,14,-,TRBD2,CASSFRTSQETQYF
TRBJ1-1,TRBV20-1,11,-,-,CSARQGPEAFF
TRBJ1-5,TRBV27,14,-,TRBD1,CASSDRAFGQPQHF
TRBJ1-5,TRBV19,14,few,TRBD1,CASRGTESNQPQHF
TRBJ2-2,TRBV4-2,19,-,TRBD1,CASREERFGQGVRIGELFF